This entry features one T cell receptor beta chain sequence. The sample belongs to a study of early T cells in non-severe SARS-CoV-2 infection. At the level of the study: Sequencing targeted bulk RNA from unsorted whole blood, leaving chains unpaired.

The TCR library protocol attached unique molecular identifiers to the individual cDNA molecules. MiXCR, applied by TCRdb to the 5' RACE reads, yields one record per CDR3 protein. The table records some 80,000 distinct CDR3 sequences, approximately 12% of them present only once. The CDR3 runs to 13 residues. Trimming left V 0 bases short and J 7 bases short, with 8 bases between. Germline values: CDR1 SGDLS, CDR2 YYNGEE. Sequencing was done on a sample of whole blood. The receptor's source is an adult who was a healthcare worker with PCR-confirmed SARS-CoV-2 infection or an uninfected control (not recorded which). The chain is built from TRBV9 and TRBJ2-1; no reliable D call. The CDR3 protein is CASSVEVWNEQFF. The CDR3 region has the DNA TGTGCCAGCAGCGTAGAGGTGTGGAATGAGCAGTTCTTC.